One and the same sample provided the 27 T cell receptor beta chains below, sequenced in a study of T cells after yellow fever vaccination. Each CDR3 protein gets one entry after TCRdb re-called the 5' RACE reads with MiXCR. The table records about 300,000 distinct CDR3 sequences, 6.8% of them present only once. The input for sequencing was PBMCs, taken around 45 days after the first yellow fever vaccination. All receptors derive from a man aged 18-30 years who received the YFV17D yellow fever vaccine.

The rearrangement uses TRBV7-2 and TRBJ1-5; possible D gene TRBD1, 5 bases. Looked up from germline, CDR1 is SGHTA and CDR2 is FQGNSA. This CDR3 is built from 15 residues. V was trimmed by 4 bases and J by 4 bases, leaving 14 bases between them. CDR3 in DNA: TGTGCCAGCAGCTGGGGGGGAGGACCAAATCAGCCCCAGCATTTT. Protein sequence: CASSWGGGPNQPQHF.

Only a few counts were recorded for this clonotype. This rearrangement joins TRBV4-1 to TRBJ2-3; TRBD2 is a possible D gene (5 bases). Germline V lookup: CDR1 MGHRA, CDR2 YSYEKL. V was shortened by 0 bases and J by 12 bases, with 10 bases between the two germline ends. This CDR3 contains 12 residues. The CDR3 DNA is TGCGCCAGCAGCCAAGATCTTCGGACTCAGTATTTT. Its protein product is CASSQDLRTQYF.

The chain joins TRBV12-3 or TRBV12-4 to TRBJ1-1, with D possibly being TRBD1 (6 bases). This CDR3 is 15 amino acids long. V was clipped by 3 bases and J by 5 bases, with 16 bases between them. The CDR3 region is CASSFPRGRRTEAFF. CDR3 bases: TGTGCCAGCAGTTTCCCCCGGGGGCGACGGACTGAAGCTTTCTTT.

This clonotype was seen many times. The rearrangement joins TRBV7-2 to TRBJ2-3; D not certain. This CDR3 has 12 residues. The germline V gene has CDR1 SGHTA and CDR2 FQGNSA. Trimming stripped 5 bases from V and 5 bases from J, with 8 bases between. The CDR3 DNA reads TGTGCCAGCAGCCCCTCGATAGATACGCAGTATTTT. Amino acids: CASSPSIDTQYF.

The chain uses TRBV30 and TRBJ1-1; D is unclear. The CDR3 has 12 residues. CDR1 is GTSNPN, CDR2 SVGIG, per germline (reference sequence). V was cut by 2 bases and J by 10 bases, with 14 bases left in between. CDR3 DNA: TGTGCCTGGAGTCCCCAGCTGGGAGCAGCTTTCTTT. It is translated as CAWSPQLGAAFF.

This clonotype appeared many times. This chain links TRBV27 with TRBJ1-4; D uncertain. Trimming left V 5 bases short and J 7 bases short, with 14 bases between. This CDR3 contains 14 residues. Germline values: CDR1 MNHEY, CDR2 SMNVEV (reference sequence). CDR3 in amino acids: CASSLTRMGEKLFF. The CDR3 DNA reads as TGTGCCAGCAGTCTGACAAGAATGGGTGAAAAACTGTTTTTT. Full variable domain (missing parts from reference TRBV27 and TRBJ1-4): EAQVTQNPRYLITVTGKKLTVTCSQNMNHEYMSWYRQDPGLGLRQIYYSMNVEVTDKGDVPEGYKVSRKEKRNFPLILESPSPNQTSLYFCASSLTRMGEKLFFGSGTQLSVL.

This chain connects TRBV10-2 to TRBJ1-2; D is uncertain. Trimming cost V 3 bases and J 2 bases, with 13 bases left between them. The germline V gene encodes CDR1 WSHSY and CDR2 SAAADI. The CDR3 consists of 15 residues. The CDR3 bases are TGCGCCAGCAGTGAACGAACGGCCGGAAACTATGGCTACACCTTC. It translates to CASSERTAGNYGYTF.

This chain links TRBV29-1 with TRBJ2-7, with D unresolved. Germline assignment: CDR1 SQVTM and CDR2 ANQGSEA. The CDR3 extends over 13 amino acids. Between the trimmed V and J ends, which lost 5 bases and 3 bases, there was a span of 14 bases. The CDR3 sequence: CSVTGHINYEQYF. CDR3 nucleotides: TGCAGCGTTACGGGTCACATTAACTACGAGCAGTACTTC.

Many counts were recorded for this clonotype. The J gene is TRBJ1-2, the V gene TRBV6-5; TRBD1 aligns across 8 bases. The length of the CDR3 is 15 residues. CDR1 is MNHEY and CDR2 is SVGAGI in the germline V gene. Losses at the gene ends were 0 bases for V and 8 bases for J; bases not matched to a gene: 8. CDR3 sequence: CASSYSGQGAFGYTF. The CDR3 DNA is TGTGCCAGCAGTTACTCGGGCCAGGGGGCCTTCGGCTACACCTTC.

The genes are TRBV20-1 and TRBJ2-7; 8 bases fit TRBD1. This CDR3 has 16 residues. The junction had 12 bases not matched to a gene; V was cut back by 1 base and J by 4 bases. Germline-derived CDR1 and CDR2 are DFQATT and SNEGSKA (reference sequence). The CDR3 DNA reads TGCAGTGCTAGAGCCACAGGGGGTCTCCAATTTTACGAGCAGTACTTC. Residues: CSARATGGLQFYEQYF.

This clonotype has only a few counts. In DNA, the CDR3 is TGCGCCAGCACTCAGGCAGGGGCGAATTCACCCCTCCACTTT. It translates to CASTQAGANSPLHF. V and J are TRBV10-2 and TRBJ1-6, with D possibly being TRBD1 (6 bases). CDR3 size: 14 residues. The V gene lost 7 bases and the J gene lost 7 bases, with 14 bases spanning the gap. Germline-derived CDR1 and CDR2 are WSHSY and SAAADI.

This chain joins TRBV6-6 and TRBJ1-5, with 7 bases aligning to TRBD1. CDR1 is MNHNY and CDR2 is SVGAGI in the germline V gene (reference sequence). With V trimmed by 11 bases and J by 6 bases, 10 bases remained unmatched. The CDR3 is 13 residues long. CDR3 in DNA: TGTGCCTCGCAACAGGGGAGAGGTCAGCCCCAGCATTTT. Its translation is CASQQGRGQPQHF.

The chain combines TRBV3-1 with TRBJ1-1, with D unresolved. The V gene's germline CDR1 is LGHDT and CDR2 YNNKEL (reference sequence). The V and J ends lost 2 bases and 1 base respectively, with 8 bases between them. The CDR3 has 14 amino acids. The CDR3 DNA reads TGTGCCAGCAGCCAACTGGGCCCGAACACTGAAGCTTTCTTT. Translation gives CASSQLGPNTEAFF.

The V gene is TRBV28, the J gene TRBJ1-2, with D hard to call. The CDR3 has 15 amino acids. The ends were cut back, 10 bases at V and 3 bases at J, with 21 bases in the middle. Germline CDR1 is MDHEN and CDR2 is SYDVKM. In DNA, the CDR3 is TGTGCCATCGCCTCCGCTGGGCTTTCTCACTATGGCTACACCTTC. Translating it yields CAIASAGLSHYGYTF.

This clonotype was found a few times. The CDR3 region is CASSQAGAYNEQFF. For the CDR3, the DNA is TGTGCCAGCAGCCAAGCAGGGGCCTACAATGAGCAGTTCTTC. The V call is TRBV3-1, the J call TRBJ2-1; the D gene is possibly TRBD1 (6 bases). Trimming took 1 base from V and 2 from J, leaving 6 bases between them. Germline V gives CDR1 LGHDT, CDR2 YNNKEL (reference sequence). This CDR3 comprises 14 residues.

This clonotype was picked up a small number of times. In DNA form, the CDR3 reads TGTGCCAGCAGCTTCAGGGGGTTCTACGAGCAGTACTTC. Residues: CASSFRGFYEQYF. The V and J genes are TRBV5-6 and TRBJ2-7, with 7 bases identical to TRBD1. Trimming took 2 bases from V and 3 from J; bases not matched to a gene: 2. The length of the CDR3 is 13 residues. Per germline, CDR1 SGHDT and CDR2 YYEEEE.

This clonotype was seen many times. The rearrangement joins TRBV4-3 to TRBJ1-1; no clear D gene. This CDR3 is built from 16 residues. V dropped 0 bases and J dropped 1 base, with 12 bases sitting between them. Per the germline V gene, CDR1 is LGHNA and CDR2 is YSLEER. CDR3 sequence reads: CASSQEKTESNTEAFF. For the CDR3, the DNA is TGCGCCAGCAGCCAAGAAAAGACGGAGTCGAACACTGAAGCTTTCTTT.

This CDR3 is CASSEPGASYNEQFF. The CDR3 bases are TGTGCCAGCAGTGAGCCGGGGGCTTCCTACAATGAGCAGTTCTTC. V gene TRBV9 combines with J gene TRBJ2-1; perhaps D is TRBD1 or TRBD2 (6 bases each). This CDR3 is 15 amino acids long. Looked up from germline, CDR1 is SGDLS and CDR2 is YYNGEE. Trimming took off 5 bases at V and 1 base at J, with 13 bases between the two ends.

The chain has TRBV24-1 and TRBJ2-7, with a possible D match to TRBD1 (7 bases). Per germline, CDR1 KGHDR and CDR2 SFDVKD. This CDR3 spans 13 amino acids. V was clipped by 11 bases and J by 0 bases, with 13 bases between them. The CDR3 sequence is CASGTDSSYEQYV. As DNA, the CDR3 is TGTGCCAGCGGGACAGATTCCTCCTACGAGCAGTACGTC.

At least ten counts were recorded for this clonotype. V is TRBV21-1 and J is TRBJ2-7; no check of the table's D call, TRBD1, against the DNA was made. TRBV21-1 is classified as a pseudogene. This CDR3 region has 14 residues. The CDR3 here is CASSANRASYEQYV. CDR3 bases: TGTGCCAGCAGCGCCAACAGGGCCTCCTACGAGCAGTACGTC.

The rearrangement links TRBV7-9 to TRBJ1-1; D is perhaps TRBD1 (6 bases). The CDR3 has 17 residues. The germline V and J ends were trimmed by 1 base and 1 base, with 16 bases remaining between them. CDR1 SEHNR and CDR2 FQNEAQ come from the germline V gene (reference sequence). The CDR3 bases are TGTGCCAGCAGCTTAGTATGGGGGGCGCGAGGGAACACTGAAGCTTTCTTT. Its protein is CASSLVWGARGNTEAFF.

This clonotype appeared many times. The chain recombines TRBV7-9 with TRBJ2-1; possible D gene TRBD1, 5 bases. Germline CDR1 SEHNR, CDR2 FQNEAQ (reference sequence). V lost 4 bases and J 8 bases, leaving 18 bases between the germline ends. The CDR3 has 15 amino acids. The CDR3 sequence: CASSSEVAGFDEQFF. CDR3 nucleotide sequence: TGTGCCAGCAGCTCAGAGGTGGCAGGGTTCGATGAGCAGTTCTTC.

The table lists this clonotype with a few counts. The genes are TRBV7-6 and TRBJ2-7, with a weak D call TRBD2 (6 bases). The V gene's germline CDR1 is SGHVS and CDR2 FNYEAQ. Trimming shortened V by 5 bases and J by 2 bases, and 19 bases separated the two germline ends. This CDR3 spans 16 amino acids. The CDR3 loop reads CASSPIGGDLPYEQYV. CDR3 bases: TGTGCCAGCAGCCCCATTGGAGGGGATTTACCCTACGAGCAGTACGTC.

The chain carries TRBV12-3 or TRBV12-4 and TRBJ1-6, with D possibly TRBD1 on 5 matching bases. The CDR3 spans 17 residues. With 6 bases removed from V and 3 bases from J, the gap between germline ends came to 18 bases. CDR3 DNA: TGTGCCAGCAGCCATTTGGGGGTCTCCCGCTATAATTCACCCCTCCACTTT. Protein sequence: CASSHLGVSRYNSPLHF.

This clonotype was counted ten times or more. The CDR3 DNA reads TGTGCCAGCAGCCTATGGGCGAACACCGGGGAGCTGTTTTTT. Amino acid sequence: CASSLWANTGELFF. The chain links TRBV3-1 to TRBJ2-2; D is unresolved. CDR1 is LGHDT, CDR2 YNNKEL, per germline (reference sequence). This CDR3 has 14 amino acids. Trimming stripped 4 bases from V and 0 bases from J, with 6 bases between.

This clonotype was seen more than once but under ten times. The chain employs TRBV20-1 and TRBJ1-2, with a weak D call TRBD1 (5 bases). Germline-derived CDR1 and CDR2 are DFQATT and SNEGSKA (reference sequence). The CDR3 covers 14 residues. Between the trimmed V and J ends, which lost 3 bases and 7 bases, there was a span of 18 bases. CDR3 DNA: TGCAGTGCTAGTGGAAGGGGATCGAACGGTGGCTACACCTTC. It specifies CSASGRGSNGGYTF.

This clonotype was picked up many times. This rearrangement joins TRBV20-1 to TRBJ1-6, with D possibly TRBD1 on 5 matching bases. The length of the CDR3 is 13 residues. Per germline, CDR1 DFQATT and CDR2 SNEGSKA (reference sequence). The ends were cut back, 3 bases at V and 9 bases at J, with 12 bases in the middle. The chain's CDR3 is CSASQGESSPLHF. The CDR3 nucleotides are TGCAGTGCTAGCCAGGGAGAGAGTTCACCCCTCCACTTT.